Listed below are T cell receptor beta chains from one sample, sequenced in a study of OX40 agonist ivuxolimab in advanced cancers. Sequencing was performed with immunoSEQ multiplex PCR; in TCRdb, only in-frame clones are kept and a portion is missing. Among about 100,000 clones listed, about 91% were seen once. This specimen consisted of CD4+ or CD8+ T cells sorted from blood, obtained in a trial of the OX40 agonist ivuxolimab. Receptors were obtained from an adult with an advanced solid tumor such as melanoma, head and neck, liver or kidney cancer. CDR3s include the opening cysteine and the closing phenylalanine or tryptophan. A D gene is named only where the DNA matches it firmly. Clone size is stated in some rows and not others, as once, few, many or a class when expanded.

v_gene,j_gene,d_gene,abundance,CDR3aa,CDR3nt
TRBV27,TRBJ2-7,TRBD1,-,CASSYRDSTYEQYF,TGTGCCAGCAGTTACCGGGACAGCACCTACGAGCAGTACTTC
TRBV5-1,TRBJ2-1,-,-,CASSLAATYNEQFF,TGCGCCAGCAGCTTGGCTGCTACCTACAATGAGCAGTTCTTC
TRBV6-1,TRBJ2-1,-,-,CASSYGNEQFF,TGTGCCAGCAGTTACGGGAATGAGCAGTTCTTC
TRBV4-1,TRBJ1-5,-,-,CASSQESGRAQPQHF,TGCGCCAGCAGCCAAGAGAGTGGAAGGGCCCAGCCCCAGCATTTT
TRBV19,TRBJ2-7,-,few,CASSDSGSQRYEQYF,TGTGCCAGTAGTGACTCGGGATCCCAACGCTACGAGCAGTACTTC
TRBV4-2,TRBJ1-2,TRBD1,few,CASSQEGQGAGYTF,TGTGCCAGCAGCCAGGAGGGACAGGGGGCTGGCTACACCTTC
TRBV27,TRBJ1-5,TRBD1,medium-sized,CASSLRGGTGEHQPQHF,TGTGCCAGCAGTCTCCGTGGTGGGACAGGGGAGCATCAGCCCCAGCATTTT
TRBV7-8,TRBJ2-1,-,-,CASSSVPPGGAPYNEQFF,TGTGCCAGCAGCTCAGTTCCCCCTGGGGGAGCCCCCTACAATGAGCAGTTCTTC
TRBV7-2,TRBJ2-5,-,-,CASSLRTVQETQYF,TGTGCCAGCAGCCTCCGGACAGTCCAAGAGACCCAGTACTTC
TRBV19,TRBJ1-2,-,few,CASTADRYYGYTF,TGTGCCAGTACCGCGGACAGATACTATGGCTACACCTTC
TRBV25-1,TRBJ2-3,-,-,CASRDSTDTQYF,TGTGCCAGCAGAGACAGCACAGATACGCAGTATTTT
TRBV7-9,TRBJ2-1,-,few,CASSLTRDIRHEQFF,TGTGCCAGCAGCTTAACTCGGGACATTCGCCATGAGCAGTTCTTC
TRBV5-4,TRBJ2-3,-,-,CASSIQGEDTQYF,TGTGCCAGCAGCATCCAGGGAGAGGATACGCAGTATTTT
TRBV10-1,TRBJ2-7,TRBD1,once,CASSESGQFYEQYF,TGCGCCAGCAGTGAGTCGGGACAGTTCTACGAGCAGTACTTC
TRBV18,TRBJ2-3,TRBD2,-,CASSPGTNLADTQYF,TGTGCCAGCTCACCCGGGACTAATTTAGCAGATACGCAGTATTTT
TRBV7-3,TRBJ1-2,-,-,CASSLTSSREDGYTF,TGTGCCAGCAGCTTAACGTCCTCGCGGGAGGATGGCTACACCTTC
TRBV15,TRBJ1-3,-,-,CATSRNRDSGTGNTIYF,TGTGCCACCAGCAGAAACCGGGACTCCGGTACTGGAAACACCATATATTTT
TRBV9,TRBJ2-2,-,-,CASSKTGRATGELFF,TGTGCCAGCAGCAAAACGGGCAGGGCTACCGGGGAGCTGTTTTTT
TRBV6-5,TRBJ2-1,-,-,CASSPTGRGDNEQFF,TGTGCCAGCAGTCCCACGGGGAGGGGGGACAATGAGCAGTTCTTC
TRBV4-3,TRBJ2-7,TRBD2,-,CASSQGSGDTYEQYF,TGCGCCAGCAGCCAAGGTAGCGGGGACACCTACGAGCAGTACTTC